The T cell receptor (beta chain) under discussion was sequenced for a study of blood T cell repertoires in COVID-19. Across the study: PBMCs, B-cell-depleted T cells, or T cells provided the cDNA or gDNA that made up the material.

Per the original data handling: Reference gene primer amplification yielded estimated nucleated cell counts. Clones were read by immunoSEQ multiplex PCR, and TCRdb kept only the in-frame ones, dropping some. V and J calls and clone size come straight from that table; D and trimming were deduced from the DNA. The data contain 200,000 to 250,000 clones, approximately 82% of them singletons. From germline, CDR1 is SNHLY and CDR2 FYNNEI. Trimming pared 7 bases from V and 2 bases from J, leaving 15 bases between. The CDR3 runs to 15 residues. The rearrangement joins TRBV2 to TRBJ1-5; weak D call: TRBD1 (6 bases). Input material: peripheral blood. The receptor's source is a man aged 50-60 years with active or convalescent COVID-19. CDR3 nucleotide sequence: TGTGCCAGCACCAACAGGGTCGTCGGCAATCAGCCCCAGCATTTT. It yields the protein CASTNRVVGNQPQHF.